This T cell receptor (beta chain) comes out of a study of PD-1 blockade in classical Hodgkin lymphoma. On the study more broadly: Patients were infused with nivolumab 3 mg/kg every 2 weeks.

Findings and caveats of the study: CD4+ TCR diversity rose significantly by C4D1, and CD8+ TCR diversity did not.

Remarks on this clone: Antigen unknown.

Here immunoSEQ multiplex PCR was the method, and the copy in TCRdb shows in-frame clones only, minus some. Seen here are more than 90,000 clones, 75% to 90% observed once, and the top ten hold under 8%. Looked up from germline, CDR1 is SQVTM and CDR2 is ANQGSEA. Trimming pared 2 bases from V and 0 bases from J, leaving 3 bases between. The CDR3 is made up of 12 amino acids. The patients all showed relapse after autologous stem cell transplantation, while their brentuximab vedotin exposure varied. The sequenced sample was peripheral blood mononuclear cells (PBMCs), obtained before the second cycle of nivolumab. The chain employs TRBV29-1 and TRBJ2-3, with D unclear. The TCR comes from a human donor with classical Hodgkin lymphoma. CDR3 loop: CSVEPSTDTQYF. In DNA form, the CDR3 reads TGCAGCGTTGAACCCAGCACAGATACGCAGTATTTT.